This is a list of T cell receptor beta chains from one sample in a study of T cells after yellow fever vaccination. TCRdb used MiXCR to reprocess the 5' RACE reads, holding one entry per CDR3 protein. This sample yields more than 300,000 distinct CDR3 sequences, of which approximately 12% are seen a single time; approximately 3% belongs to the top ten. The specimen comprised CD4+ T cells sorted from PBMCs, sampled 45 days after the yellow fever booster vaccination. Source of these receptors: a man aged 18 to 30 who received the YFV17D yellow fever vaccine. Each CDR3 is given with its conserved first and last residue. Each record gives: clone size, V gene, D gene, J gene, CDR3 protein, CDR3 DNA. D genes are given only for firm matches. Clone size appears in some rows only: once, few, many, or a class for an expanded clone.

size: few
V: TRBV4-3
D: -
J: TRBJ1-6
CDR3: CASSPAVNSPLHF
DNA: TGCGCCAGCAGCCCTGCGGTGAATTCACCCCTCCACTTT

size: -
V: TRBV2
D: -
J: TRBJ2-3
CDR3: CANSGTDTQYF
DNA: TGTGCCAACTCAGGGACAGATACGCAGTATTTT

size: few
V: TRBV7-9
D: -
J: TRBJ1-1
CDR3: CASSFWGTGNTEAFF
DNA: TGTGCCAGCAGCTTTTGGGGAACAGGGAACACTGAAGCTTTCTTT

size: -
V: TRBV24-1
D: TRBD2
J: TRBJ2-1
CDR3: CATSDSRRGRNEQFF
DNA: TGTGCCACCAGTGATTCGAGGCGGGGGAGGAATGAGCAGTTCTTC

size: many
V: TRBV2
D: -
J: TRBJ2-7
CDR3: CASSPRGASYEQYF
DNA: TGTGCCAGCAGTCCCCGGGGGGCCTCCTACGAGCAGTACTTC

size: -
V: TRBV3-1
D: TRBD1
J: TRBJ1-6
CDR3: CASSQRTGGLGSPLHF
DNA: TGTGCCAGCAGCCAGCGGACAGGGGGGTTGGGATCACCCCTCCACTTT

size: -
V: TRBV20-1
D: -
J: TRBJ1-2
CDR3: CSARVSRTFYGYTF
DNA: TGCAGTGCTAGAGTGTCCCGGACATTCTATGGCTACACCTTC

size: few
V: TRBV6-6
D: -
J: TRBJ2-1
CDR3: CASSYGVGGGEQFF
DNA: TGTGCCAGCAGTTACGGGGTGGGTGGGGGTGAGCAGTTCTTC

size: -
V: TRBV6-2/TRBV6-3
D: TRBD2
J: TRBJ2-1
CDR3: CASSYRGDEQFF
DNA: TGTGCCAGCAGTTATCGGGGGGATGAGCAGTTCTTC

size: few
V: TRBV3-1
D: TRBD2
J: TRBJ2-1
CDR3: CASRRGAYNEQFF
DNA: TGTGCCAGCCGGCGGGGGGCATACAATGAGCAGTTCTTC

size: -
V: TRBV4-3
D: TRBD1
J: TRBJ1-4
CDR3: CASSGQGLEKLFF
DNA: TGCGCCAGCAGCGGACAGGGGTTAGAAAAACTGTTTTTT

size: few
V: TRBV12-3/TRBV12-4
D: TRBD2
J: TRBJ2-1
CDR3: CASSFSRLAGVEQFF
DNA: TGTGCCAGCAGTTTCTCAAGACTAGCGGGGGTTGAGCAGTTCTTC

size: -
V: TRBV21-1
D: -
J: TRBJ1-1
CDR3: CASSKEPGTGGATEAFF
DNA: TGTGCCAGCAGCAAAGAACCCGGGACAGGGGGCGCGACTGAAGCTTTCTTT

size: once
V: TRBV28
D: -
J: TRBJ1-2
CDR3: CASSLYRGRGYTF
DNA: TGTGCCAGCAGTTTATATCGGGGGCGCGGCTACACCTTC

size: -
V: TRBV29-1
D: TRBD1
J: TRBJ2-3
CDR3: CSVVQGADTQYF
DNA: TGCAGCGTTGTACAGGGGGCAGATACGCAGTATTTT

size: -
V: TRBV15
D: -
J: TRBJ2-3
CDR3: CATSRALGGVTDTQYF
DNA: TGTGCCACCAGCAGAGCCCTAGGGGGGGTCACAGATACGCAGTATTTT

size: -
V: TRBV18
D: TRBD1
J: TRBJ1-1
CDR3: CASSPNPTGGITEAFF
DNA: TGTGCCAGCTCACCAAATCCGACAGGGGGTATCACTGAAGCTTTCTTT

size: few
V: TRBV29-1
D: -
J: TRBJ2-4
CDR3: CSVCPFSGSGNIQYF
DNA: TGCAGCGTCTGCCCATTTTCAGGATCTGGGAACATTCAGTACTTC

size: -
V: TRBV20-1
D: -
J: TRBJ2-3
CDR3: CSARSRTDTQYF
DNA: TGCAGTGCTAGATCCCGCACAGATACGCAGTATTTT

size: -
V: TRBV12-3/TRBV12-4
D: TRBD1
J: TRBJ2-2
CDR3: CASSWDRPGTGELFF
DNA: TGTGCCAGCAGTTGGGACAGGCCGGGGACCGGGGAGCTGTTTTTT

size: many
V: TRBV5-1
D: -
J: TRBJ2-5
CDR3: CASSLLRSRAVETQYF
DNA: TGCGCCAGCAGCTTGCTTCGCAGCAGGGCGGTGGAGACCCAGTACTTC

size: -
V: TRBV20-1
D: -
J: TRBJ2-5
CDR3: CSAREVIQETQYF
DNA: TGCAGTGCTAGAGAGGTGATTCAAGAGACCCAGTACTTC

size: -
V: TRBV6-2/TRBV6-3
D: -
J: TRBJ1-2
CDR3: CASSYSPEGYTF
DNA: TGTGCCAGCAGTTACTCTCCGGAAGGCTACACCTTC

size: few
V: TRBV6-5
D: -
J: TRBJ1-2
CDR3: CASSYSQGWGGYTF
DNA: TGTGCCAGCAGTTACTCTCAGGGATGGGGTGGCTACACCTTC

size: -
V: TRBV9
D: -
J: TRBJ2-3
CDR3: CASSTFGGRLYF
DNA: TGTGCCAGCAGCACCTTTGGGGGGAGGCTGTATTTT

size: -
V: TRBV6-2/TRBV6-3
D: TRBD1
J: TRBJ1-5
CDR3: CATRTGDQPQHF
DNA: TGTGCAACCAGGACAGGGGATCAGCCCCAGCATTTT

size: many
V: TRBV11-2
D: TRBD2
J: TRBJ2-2
CDR3: CASSSIAGGRTGELFF
DNA: TGTGCCAGCAGCTCAATAGCGGGGGGACGCACCGGGGAGCTGTTTTTT

size: -
V: TRBV29-1
D: TRBD2
J: TRBJ2-7
CDR3: CSVGGETSGMSGQYF
DNA: TGCAGCGTCGGAGGGGAGACTAGCGGGATGAGCGGGCAGTACTTC

size: many
V: TRBV6-2/TRBV6-3
D: -
J: TRBJ1-5
CDR3: CASSYNAVHLQPQHF
DNA: TGTGCCAGCAGTTATAATGCGGTACACCTTCAGCCCCAGCATTTT

size: -
V: TRBV7-2
D: TRBD1
J: TRBJ1-2
CDR3: CASSSGQGGVGGYTF
DNA: TGTGCCAGCAGCTCGGGACAGGGGGGCGTAGGAGGCTACACCTTC

size: -
V: TRBV5-4
D: -
J: TRBJ2-6
CDR3: CASSGGPSPRVTF
DNA: TGTGCCAGCAGCGGGGGACCCTCTCCTCGGGTGACTTTC

size: -
V: TRBV24-1
D: -
J: TRBJ1-4
CDR3: CATSDGTTATNEKLFF
DNA: TGTGCCACCAGTGATGGGACAACAGCAACTAATGAAAAACTGTTTTTT

size: -
V: TRBV6-5
D: TRBD2
J: TRBJ2-5
CDR3: CASRAGGEVQTQYF
DNA: TGTGCCAGCAGAGCGGGGGGGGAGGTCCAGACCCAGTACTTC

size: few
V: TRBV5-1
D: -
J: TRBJ2-3
CDR3: CASSLELVADTQYF
DNA: TGCGCCAGCAGCTTGGAACTAGTCGCAGATACGCAGTATTTT

size: few
V: TRBV28
D: -
J: TRBJ1-1
CDR3: CASSLYRGAKNTEAFF
DNA: TGTGCCAGCAGTTTATACCGGGGGGCAAAGAACACTGAAGCTTTCTTT